The 30 T cell receptor beta chains given below trace back to one sample, sequenced in a study of cytotoxic CD8 clonotypes in ibrutinib-treated CLL. TCRdb's table, derived via immunoSEQ multiplex PCR, lists solely in-frame clones and lacks some. The table lists 300,000 or so clones, 67% of them singletons. The sequences come from PBMCs, collected after 36 months of ibrutinib treatment. Every receptor here comes from a human donor with chronic lymphocytic leukemia.

This chain connects TRBV5-1 to TRBJ2-3; D may be TRBD1 or TRBD2 (5 bases each). The CDR3 extends over 17 amino acids. Germline V gene sequence: CDR1 SGHRS, CDR2 YFSETQ. Trimming removed 5 bases at V and 1 base at J, with 20 bases between. DNA of the CDR3: TGCGCCAGCAGTCAGAGAGGGGCAGGCGGTCGCACAGATACGCAGTATTTT. It is translated as CASSQRGAGGRTDTQYF.

The V gene is TRBV7-6, the J gene TRBJ1-2; D unclear. The germline V gene encodes CDR1 SGHVS and CDR2 FNYEAQ. The V and J ends lost 2 bases and 0 bases respectively, with 19 bases between them. The CDR3 totals 18 residues. The CDR3: CASSLFEAPRATNYGYTF. DNA for the CDR3: TGTGCCAGCAGCTTATTTGAGGCCCCCCGGGCCACTAACTATGGCTACACCTTC.

The CDR3 loop reads CAIHFRGGTNTGELFF. As DNA, the CDR3 is TGTGCCATCCATTTCCGCGGGGGGACGAACACCGGGGAGCTGTTTTTT. The chain links TRBV10-3 to TRBJ2-2; 8 bases match TRBD2. In germline, CDR1 is ENHRY, CDR2 SYGVKD. The CDR3 sequence is 16 residues long. V lost 8 bases and J lost 0; bases outside the gene matches: 8.

This chain joins TRBV5-1 and TRBJ2-1, with 7 bases aligning to TRBD2. The V and J ends lost 6 bases and 3 bases, in that order; junction bases with no gene match: 6. CDR1 is SGHRS and CDR2 is YFSETQ in the germline V gene. This CDR3 has 14 amino acids. The CDR3 sequence is CASNGGTNYNEQFF. Here the CDR3 DNA reads TGCGCCAGCAACGGGGGGACCAACTACAATGAGCAGTTCTTC.

This clone was seen just once. CDR3 in DNA: TGTGCCAGCAGTTCCGGGACCAGGGGCGGCTACGAGCAGTACTTC. Its translation: CASSSGTRGGYEQYF. The genes are TRBV27 and TRBJ2-7; D may be TRBD1 (6 bases). The V end was cut by 4 bases, the J end by 3 bases, with 16 bases between. Germline loops: CDR1 MNHEY, CDR2 SMNVEV (reference sequence). This CDR3 is built from 15 residues.

The J gene is TRBJ1-3, the V gene TRBV5-1; maybe TRBD1 (5 bases). The germline V gene encodes CDR1 SGHRS and CDR2 YFSETQ. Trimming left V 2 bases short and J 0 bases short, with 12 bases between. The CDR3 contains 16 residues. The DNA of the CDR3 is TGCGCCAGCAGCTTTAGGGACGTCGGCTCTGGAAACACCATATATTTT. Translated: CASSFRDVGSGNTIYF.

This chain joins TRBV5-1 and TRBJ2-7, with D unclear. CDR3 length: 10 amino acids. From germline, CDR1 is SGHRS and CDR2 YFSETQ. Trimming took 7 bases from V and 5 from J, leaving 7 bases between them. The CDR3 protein is CASELNEQYF. The CDR3 DNA is TGCGCCAGCGAACTAAACGAGCAGTACTTC.

The CDR3 DNA reads TGTGCCAGCAGCTTAAAGACTAGCGGGAGAGGGAGGCAAGAGACCCAGTACTTC. This sequence encodes CASSLKTSGRGRQETQYF. The chain links TRBV7-8 to TRBJ2-5; 12 nucleotides line up with TRBD2. The CDR3 totals 18 residues. V dropped 2 bases and J dropped 2; count of bases not matched to a gene: 9. CDR1 SGHVS and CDR2 FQNEAQ come from the germline V gene.

This sequence joins TRBV19 and TRBJ1-5; 9 nucleotides match TRBD1. Germline CDR1 and CDR2: LNHDA and SQIVND (reference sequence). Trimming removed 6 bases from V and 5 bases from J; junction bases left unmatched: 14. CDR3 size: 17 residues. In DNA form, the CDR3 reads TGTGCCAGTAGGCCAGGACAGGGGTCGGGAAAGCATCAGCCCCAGCATTTT. The encoded protein is CASRPGQGSGKHQPQHF.

The chain uses TRBV5-1 and TRBJ1-2; 9 positions match TRBD1. Germline trimming cut 2 bases from V and 6 bases from J; bases unmatched to any gene: 14. The CDR3 extends over 17 amino acids. Germline V gives CDR1 SGHRS, CDR2 YFSETQ. The CDR3 nucleotides are TGCGCCAGCAGCTTAGCTGAGCGGATTACAGGGGGCGATGGCTACACCTTC. Protein product: CASSLAERITGGDGYTF.

This sequence joins TRBV4-1 and TRBJ2-5; no reliable D call. Trimming shortened V by 1 base and J by 4 bases, and 7 bases separated the two germline ends. The CDR3 is 13 residues long. CDR1 and CDR2 from the germline V gene are MGHRA and YSYEKL. The CDR3 nucleotides are TGCGCCAGCAGCCAAGGGGTCCTAGAGACCCAGTACTTC. Translated, it gives CASSQGVLETQYF.

This clone showed up just a few times. V usage is TRBV7-3 and J usage is TRBJ1-2; unclear D gene. V was cut by 5 bases and J by 6 bases, with 16 bases left in between. Germline CDR1 SGHTA, CDR2 FQGTGA. CDR3 size: 14 residues. The DNA for the CDR3 is TGTGCCAGCAGCCCCCGTGGCCCCGAGGATGGCTACACCTTC. Its translation: CASSPRGPEDGYTF.

V usage is TRBV13 and J usage is TRBJ2-7; no reliable D call. The length of the CDR3 is 14 residues. CDR1 and CDR2 from the germline V gene are PRHDT and FYEKMQ (reference sequence). V was clipped by 0 bases and J by 1 base, with 7 bases between them. As DNA, the CDR3 is TGTGCCAGCAGCTTAGGGGGTAGATCCTACGAGCAGTACTTC. Protein: CASSLGGRSYEQYF. The full variable domain, its missing parts supplied by reference TRBV13 and TRBJ2-7, is AAGVIQSPRHLIKEKRETATLKCYPIPRHDTVYWYQQGPGQDPQFLISFYEKMQSDKGSIPDRFSAQQFSDYHSELNMSSLELGDSALYFCASSLGGRSYEQYFGPGTRLTVT.

The CDR3 DNA follows: TGTGCCAGCAGCGTAGAAGGGGCGGGAGGGCCATTCGAGCAGTACTTC. Protein sequence: CASSVEGAGGPFEQYF. The chain recombines TRBV9 with TRBJ2-7, with 9 bases fitting TRBD2. CDR3 length: 16 amino acids. CDR1 is SGDLS and CDR2 is YYNGEE in the germline V gene. J gave up 6 bases and V 0 bases, and 10 bases lay outside the gene matches.

The V gene is TRBV20-1, the J gene TRBJ2-3; D is unresolved. Looked up from germline, CDR1 is DFQATT and CDR2 is SNEGSKA (reference sequence). V gave up 1 base and J gave up 6 bases, with 5 bases separating them. The CDR3 consists of 11 residues. CDR3 region: CSARVLDTQYF. The CDR3, as DNA: TGCAGTGCTAGAGTTTTGGATACGCAGTATTTT.

This clone was seen a handful of times. V and J are TRBV12-5 and TRBJ1-1, with TRBD1 as a possible D gene (5 bases). The CDR3 is made up of 15 amino acids. The ends were cut back, 8 bases at V and 0 bases at J, with 16 bases in the middle. Germline V gene sequence: CDR1 LGHNT, CDR2 FRNRAP. The CDR3 sequence: CASTPGAHMNTEAFF. The CDR3 coding sequence is TGTGCTAGTACCCCCGGGGCCCACATGAACACTGAAGCTTTCTTT. Complete variable domain (other parts from reference TRBV12-5 and TRBJ1-1): DARVTQTPRHKVTEMGQEVTMRCQPILGHNTVFWYRQTMMQGLELLAYFRNRAPLDDSGMPKDRFSAEMPDATLATLKIQPSEPRDSAVYFCASTPGAHMNTEAFFGQGTRLTVV.

The chain is built from TRBV19 and TRBJ1-2, with D unclear. V shed 1 base and J shed 5 bases, with 5 bases lying between them. The CDR3 length is 12 residues. Germline-derived CDR1 and CDR2 are LNHDA and SQIVND (reference sequence). CDR3 sequence reads: CASSIVGYGYTF. The CDR3 nucleotides read TGTGCCAGTAGTATAGTTGGGTATGGCTACACCTTC.

In its sample, this clone was seen a few times. The rearrangement links TRBV12-5 to TRBJ1-5, with no clear D. The V gene lost 3 bases and the J gene lost 5 bases, with 2 bases spanning the gap. Per the germline V gene, CDR1 is LGHNT and CDR2 is FRNRAP. The CDR3 is 11 amino acids. In nucleotides, the CDR3 is TGTGCTAGTGGTTTATATCAGCCCCAGCATTTT. Translated: CASGLYQPQHF.

This clone was picked up a small number of times. J is TRBJ2-3 and V is TRBV9, with D tentatively TRBD1 (6 bases). CDR3 length: 15 residues. CDR1 and CDR2 (germline): SGDLS, YYNGEE. V lost 4 bases and J lost 4, with 16 bases in between. The CDR3 loop is CASSNTGFDPDTQYF. Here the CDR3 DNA reads TGTGCCAGCAGCAACACAGGGTTTGACCCAGATACGCAGTATTTT.

This chain uses TRBV5-6 with TRBJ2-1; D not certain. V was trimmed by 0 bases and J by 6 bases, leaving 10 bases between them. Looked up from germline, CDR1 is SGHDT and CDR2 is YYEEEE. This CDR3 is 14 amino acids long. The CDR3 is CASSLGARSNEQFF. The CDR3 DNA reads as TGTGCCAGCAGCTTGGGAGCGCGGTCCAATGAGCAGTTCTTC.

The gene calls are TRBV19 and TRBJ2-7; TRBD1 matches at 9 bases. Germline CDR1 and CDR2: LNHDA and SQIVND (reference sequence). The CDR3 has 15 residues. The trim removed 5 bases at V and 2 bases at J, leaving 7 bases unmatched. CDR3 bases: TGTGCCAGTAGTTCCAGACAGGGGGGGACCTACGAGCAGTACTTC. The encoded protein is CASSSRQGGTYEQYF.

The chain couples TRBV27 to TRBJ1-2, with 7 bases lining up with TRBD1. Trimming removed 3 bases from V and 5 bases from J; junction bases left unmatched: 3. Germline CDR1 MNHEY, CDR2 SMNVEV (reference sequence). The CDR3 has 13 residues. In DNA form, the CDR3 reads TGTGCCAGCAGTTTCTACAGGGGATATGGCTACACCTTC. It specifies CASSFYRGYGYTF.

The chain employs TRBV2 and TRBJ2-2; D may be TRBD2 (6 bases). Germline V lookup: CDR1 SNHLY, CDR2 FYNNEI. Between the trimmed V and J ends, which lost 3 bases and 3 bases, there was a span of 11 bases. The CDR3 consists of 15 residues. CDR3 in amino acids: CASSDRLAHTGELFF. The CDR3 bases are TGTGCCAGCAGTGATCGGCTAGCGCACACCGGGGAGCTGTTTTTT.

V usage is TRBV5-1 and J usage is TRBJ2-1; the D gene is possibly TRBD1 (6 bases). The germline CDR1 and CDR2 sequences are SGHRS and YFSETQ. Trimming pared 2 bases from V and 2 bases from J, leaving 8 bases between. CDR3 size: 14 residues. The chain's CDR3 is CASSFEGAYNEQFF. The CDR3 DNA is TGCGCCAGCAGCTTCGAGGGGGCCTACAATGAGCAGTTCTTC.

J is TRBJ2-7 and V is TRBV9; D ambiguous. V was shortened by 2 bases and J by 2 bases, with 14 bases between the two germline ends. There are 15 residues in the CDR3. The V gene's germline CDR1 is SGDLS and CDR2 YYNGEE. In DNA form, the CDR3 reads TGTGCCAGCAGCGTCCATCCCGGGCCAACCTACGAGCAGTACTTC. Encoded protein: CASSVHPGPTYEQYF.

The chain couples TRBV6-5 to TRBJ1-1, with a weak D call TRBD1 (5 bases). V lost 4 bases and J 0 bases, leaving 15 bases between the germline ends. Germline lookup yields CDR1 MNHEY and CDR2 SVGAGI. The CDR3 consists of 16 residues. CDR3 sequence: CASSSQGLRVNTEAFF. As DNA, the CDR3 is TGTGCCAGCAGTTCTCAGGGACTTAGGGTGAACACTGAAGCTTTCTTT.

Only a few counts were recorded for this clone. Here the CDR3 reads CASSRTDQETQYF. The DNA of the CDR3 is TGTGCCAGTAGTCGGACAGATCAAGAGACCCAGTACTTC. The chain carries TRBV19 and TRBJ2-5, with D possibly TRBD1 on 6 matching bases. CDR1 LNHDA and CDR2 SQIVND come from the germline V gene (reference sequence). Deletions cut 5 bases from V and 2 bases from J, with 9 bases between. This CDR3 is built from 13 residues.

V is TRBV19 and J is TRBJ2-7, with 8 bases that match TRBD1. Germline CDR1 is LNHDA and CDR2 is SQIVND (reference sequence). With 6 bases clipped from V and 5 bases from J, the junction kept 9 bases outside the gene matches. The CDR3 totals 14 residues. The CDR3: CASSRTGRADEQYF. The CDR3 DNA reads as TGTGCCAGTAGCCGGACAGGGCGTGCCGACGAGCAGTACTTC. Filled out from reference TRBV19 and TRBJ2-7, the complete variable domain reads DGGITQSPKYLFRKEGQNVTLSCEQNLNHDAMYWYRQDPGQGLRLIYYSQIVNDFQKGDIAEGYSVSREKKESFPLTVTSAQKNPTAFYLCASSRTGRADEQYFGPGTRLTVT.

The gene calls are TRBV29-1 and TRBJ2-1; D uncertain. CDR1 SQVTM and CDR2 ANQGSEA come from the germline V gene. V was pared by 4 bases and J by 4 bases, with 14 bases between. This CDR3 is built from 14 residues. CDR3 nucleotide sequence: TGCAGCGTTGGCCGTGGTCAGATATACAATGAGCAGTTCTTC. Encoded protein: CSVGRGQIYNEQFF.

The genes are TRBV7-9 and TRBJ1-6; 9 nucleotides align to TRBD1. With V trimmed by 5 bases and J by 4 bases, 9 bases remained unmatched. The CDR3 length is 17 residues. Germline CDR1 is SEHNR and CDR2 is FQNEAQ (reference sequence). The DNA for the CDR3 is TGTGCCAGCAGCCACCGGACAGGGGCCCCATATAATTCACCCCTCCACTTT. Protein sequence: CASSHRTGAPYNSPLHF.